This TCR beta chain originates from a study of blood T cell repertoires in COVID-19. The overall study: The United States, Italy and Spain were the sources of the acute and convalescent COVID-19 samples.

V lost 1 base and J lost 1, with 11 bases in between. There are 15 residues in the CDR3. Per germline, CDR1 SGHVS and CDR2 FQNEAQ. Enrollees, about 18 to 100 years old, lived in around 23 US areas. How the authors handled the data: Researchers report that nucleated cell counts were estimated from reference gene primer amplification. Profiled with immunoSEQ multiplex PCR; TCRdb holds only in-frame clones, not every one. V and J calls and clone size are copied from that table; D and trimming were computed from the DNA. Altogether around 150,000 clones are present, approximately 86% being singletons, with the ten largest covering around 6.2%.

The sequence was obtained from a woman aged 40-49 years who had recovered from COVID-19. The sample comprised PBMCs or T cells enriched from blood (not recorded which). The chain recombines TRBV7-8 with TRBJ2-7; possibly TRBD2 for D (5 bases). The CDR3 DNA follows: TGTGCCAGCAGCTTAGGAGGGTCACCGTCCTACGAGCAGTACTTC. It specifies CASSLGGSPSYEQYF.